This TCR beta chain is from a study of blood T cell repertoires in COVID-19. V was clipped by 5 bases and J by 5 bases, with 12 bases between them. Germline V gene lookup returns CDR1 SNHLY and CDR2 FYNNEI. This CDR3 is 14 amino acids long. Method: immunoSEQ multiplex PCR; TCRdb's copy keeps in-frame clones and lacks some. Of some 96,000 clones detected, approximately 90% appear once; the ten largest clones hold around 2.1%. Sample: peripheral blood. This chain joins TRBV2 and TRBJ2-2; D is perhaps TRBD1 (6 bases). The clonotype comes from a man aged 50 to 60 with active COVID-19. This CDR3 reads CASSHRETTGELFF. CDR3 sequence (DNA): TGTGCCAGCAGTCACAGGGAAACGACCGGGGAGCTGTTTTTT.